Presented here are 31 T cell receptor beta chains from one specimen sequenced in a study of identical twins. TCRdb passed the 5' RACE reads through MiXCR, listing each CDR3 protein once. This sample carries 510,000 or so distinct CDR3 sequences, around 15% of them seen once, and the ten largest clones take roughly 0.46%. This same sample was also taken into another study, of yellow fever vaccine responses in identical twins.

The sequenced sample consisted of CD4+ T cells sorted from blood. These TCRs come from a woman under 30 in good health.

The V call is TRBV12-3 or TRBV12-4, the J call TRBJ2-7; 12 nucleotides agree with TRBD1. V was clipped by 4 bases and J by 7 bases; unmatched bases: 8. The CDR3 consists of 15 residues. The CDR3 protein is CASSSTGTGGREQYF. Here the CDR3 DNA reads TGTGCCAGCAGTTCCACCGGGACAGGGGGCAGGGAGCAGTACTTC.

This clonotype turned up a few times. V usage is TRBV5-1 and J usage is TRBJ1-1; TRBD1 is a possible D gene (5 bases). This CDR3 has 14 amino acids. Germline CDR1 reads SGHRS; CDR2 reads YFSETQ. Trimming shortened V by 4 bases and J by 7 bases, and 17 bases separated the two germline ends. The CDR3 DNA is TGCGCCAGCAGCCCACGGCAGGGCGAGGGTGAAGCTTTCTTT. Protein product: CASSPRQGEGEAFF.

The chain combines TRBV12-3 or TRBV12-4 with TRBJ2-5, with D perhaps TRBD1 or TRBD2 (5 bases each). V shed 2 bases and J shed 4 bases, with 11 bases lying between them. The CDR3 is made up of 14 amino acids. For the CDR3, the DNA is TGTGCCAGCAGTTTATGGGACCCCCGAGAGACCCAGTACTTC. It is translated as CASSLWDPRETQYF.

The chain recombines TRBV24-1 with TRBJ2-7, with TRBD2 as a possible D gene (5 bases). Trimming removed 5 bases at V and 7 bases at J, with 11 bases between. The CDR3 length is 12 residues. In germline, CDR1 is KGHDR, CDR2 SFDVKD. The CDR3 here is CATSAGVGEQYF. Here the CDR3 DNA reads TGTGCCACCAGTGCCGGGGTGGGAGAGCAGTACTTC.

The chain couples TRBV19 to TRBJ2-2; TRBD2 is a possible D gene (5 bases). V gave up 2 bases and J gave up 2 bases, with 15 bases separating them. The CDR3 has 17 residues. The germline V gene encodes CDR1 LNHDA and CDR2 SQIVND (reference sequence). The CDR3 DNA is TGTGCCAGTAGTATACTGGTGCGGGCCTATAACACCGGGGAGCTGTTTTTT. Protein sequence: CASSILVRAYNTGELFF.

CDR3 nucleotides: TGCAGTGCTAGAGATACGGATAAACCCACAGATACGCAGTATTTT. It codes for CSARDTDKPTDTQYF. V and J are TRBV20-1 and TRBJ2-3; D gene uncertain. The germline V gene encodes CDR1 DFQATT and CDR2 SNEGSKA (reference sequence). The CDR3 has 15 residues. V lost 0 bases, J lost 2 bases, and 12 bases lay in between.

This chain uses TRBV21-1 with TRBJ2-1; the table calls TRBD1, which could not be checked here. TRBV21-1 is noted as a pseudogene. This CDR3 comprises 22 residues. The CDR3 sequence: CASSKRHRGLDTCGTGSNEQFF. The CDR3 nucleotides are TGTGCCAGCAGCAAAAGGCACAGGGGGCTGGATACTTGCGGGACAGGGTCCAATGAGCAGTTCTTC.

In its sample, this clonotype was seen a few times. The J gene is TRBJ1-2, the V gene TRBV29-1, with unresolved D. Germline lookup yields CDR1 SQVTM and CDR2 ANQGSEA. V gave up 6 bases and J gave up 6 bases, with 14 bases separating them. The CDR3 is made up of 12 amino acids. The CDR3, as DNA: TGCAGCGTGGGGAGGCAGATAGATGGCTACACCTTC. Protein product: CSVGRQIDGYTF.

This clonotype has more than one count but fewer than ten. The chain uses TRBV20-1 and TRBJ1-2; no definite D call. The CDR3 is 17 amino acids. Germline V gene data show CDR1 as DFQATT and CDR2 as SNEGSKA (reference sequence). Trimming stripped 0 bases from V and 0 bases from J, with 17 bases between. CDR3 sequence (DNA): TGCAGTGCTAGAGATCCCTCTTTGCGGGTTACTAACTATGGCTACACCTTC. It is translated as CSARDPSLRVTNYGYTF.

The chain couples TRBV12-3 or TRBV12-4 to TRBJ1-2, with D possibly matching TRBD1 (5 bases). The CDR3 loop spans 15 amino acids. With 5 bases removed from V and 5 bases from J, the gap between germline ends came to 18 bases. CDR3 coding DNA: TGTGCCAGCAGTGCGACAGCTCAGCCGGGGTATGGCTACACCTTC. Its translation is CASSATAQPGYGYTF.

This chain joins TRBV20-1 and TRBJ2-5; D is possibly TRBD2 (7 bases). This CDR3 is 19 amino acids long. The V end lost 0 bases, the J end lost 2 bases, and 25 bases lay between the germline ends. Per germline, CDR1 DFQATT and CDR2 SNEGSKA (reference sequence). Here the CDR3 reads CSAREDMTRRGALQETQYF. CDR3 nucleotide sequence: TGCAGTGCTAGAGAAGACATGACTCGACGGGGGGCCCTGCAAGAGACCCAGTACTTC.

This clonotype came up a few times. This chain connects TRBV20-1 to TRBJ2-7; 8 bases align to TRBD2. V lost 3 bases, J lost 4 bases, and 5 bases stayed unmatched. The CDR3 is made up of 13 amino acids. The germline V gene has CDR1 DFQATT and CDR2 SNEGSKA (reference sequence). For the CDR3, the DNA is TGCAGTGCTAGCGGCGGACTAGCATACGAGCAGTACTTC. It codes for CSASGGLAYEQYF.

This clonotype was found a few times. CDR3: CASSYSGANNSPLHF. CDR3 in DNA: TGTGCCAGCAGTTACTCGGGGGCCAATAATTCACCCCTCCACTTT. The chain is built from TRBV6-5 and TRBJ1-6, with D possibly TRBD1 on 6 matching bases. V shed 0 bases and J shed 5 bases, with 8 bases lying between them. The CDR3 has 15 residues. Germline V gives CDR1 MNHEY, CDR2 SVGAGI.

The V and J genes are TRBV6-1 and TRBJ1-1, with D uncertain. The V and J ends lost 1 base and 2 bases respectively, with 14 bases between them. The germline CDR1 and CDR2 sequences are MNHNS and SASEGT. This CDR3 spans 16 amino acids. CDR3 loop: CASSEGFLPPNTEAFF. The CDR3, as DNA: TGTGCCAGCAGTGAAGGTTTTCTACCCCCAAACACTGAAGCTTTCTTT.

This clonotype was seen only a few times. The gene calls are TRBV20-1 and TRBJ2-3; the match to TRBD1 covers 9 bases. There are 15 residues in the CDR3. Germline V gives CDR1 DFQATT, CDR2 SNEGSKA (reference sequence). Trimming cost V 5 bases and J 2 bases; bases outside gene matches: 8. The CDR3 bases are TGCAGTGCTCCCCCGGACAGGGGAGCCACAGATACGCAGTATTTT. Translation gives CSAPPDRGATDTQYF.

This clonotype has a handful of counts. This chain uses TRBV5-1 with TRBJ1-2, with TRBD1 identical over 7 bases. Trimming took 0 bases from V and 4 from J; bases not matched to a gene: 6. From germline, CDR1 is SGHRS and CDR2 YFSETQ. The CDR3 extends over 15 amino acids. Here the CDR3 reads CASSLGTGEGYGYTF. The CDR3 DNA is TGCGCCAGCAGCTTGGGGACAGGAGAGGGCTATGGCTACACCTTC.

Many counts were recorded for this clonotype. V is TRBV29-1 and J is TRBJ1-1; maybe TRBD1 (6 bases). Germline CDR1 reads SQVTM; CDR2 reads ANQGSEA. V was shortened by 5 bases and J by 0 bases, with 13 bases between the two germline ends. This CDR3 contains 14 residues. CDR3 residues: CSVSRGTMNTEAFF. CDR3 bases: TGCAGCGTTTCCAGGGGCACCATGAACACTGAAGCTTTCTTT.

The rearrangement joins TRBV6-4 to TRBJ2-5; TRBD2 matches 9 bases. CDR1 and CDR2 from the germline V gene are MRHNA and SNTAGT. This CDR3 is built from 15 residues. V lost 1 base and J lost 4; bases outside the gene matches: 4. The chain's CDR3 is CASSDYSGGSETQYF. CDR3 nucleotide sequence: TGTGCCAGCAGTGACTACAGCGGGGGGTCAGAGACCCAGTACTTC.

This clonotype came up a few times. The CDR3 loop is CASRLTEGPTQYV. Here the CDR3 DNA reads TGTGCCAGCCGGTTGACAGAAGGTCCGACGCAGTACGTC. The chain combines TRBV2 with TRBJ2-7; weak D call: TRBD1 (5 bases). Germline V gene lookup returns CDR1 SNHLY and CDR2 FYNNEI. V shed 8 bases and J shed 9 bases, with 20 bases lying between them. The CDR3 covers 13 residues.

The V and J genes are TRBV20-1 and TRBJ2-1; 7 nucleotides align to TRBD2. This CDR3 is 16 amino acids long. Germline V gives CDR1 DFQATT, CDR2 SNEGSKA (reference sequence). The V segment lost 1 base and the J segment 5 bases; nucleotides outside the gene matches: 11. The CDR3 reads CSARAPSAGVHNEQFF. The CDR3 DNA is TGCAGTGCTAGAGCCCCCTCTGCGGGAGTTCACAATGAGCAGTTCTTC.

This chain uses TRBV20-1 with TRBJ1-4, with D maybe TRBD1 (5 bases). This CDR3 spans 17 amino acids. Germline lookup yields CDR1 DFQATT and CDR2 SNEGSKA (reference sequence). The V and J ends lost 0 bases and 3 bases respectively, with 17 bases between them. The CDR3 sequence: CSARDLGTAVSNEKLFF. DNA of the CDR3: TGCAGTGCTAGAGATCTAGGGACGGCTGTGTCTAATGAAAAACTGTTTTTT.

This clonotype was picked up a small number of times. The genes are TRBV5-6 and TRBJ1-2; the D gene is possibly TRBD1 (5 bases). The ends were cut back, 5 bases at V and 5 bases at J, with 19 bases in the middle. The CDR3 has 15 amino acids. Germline V gene data show CDR1 as SGHDT and CDR2 as YYEEEE. CDR3 loop: CASSPNGASRYGYTF. The CDR3 coding sequence is TGTGCCAGCAGTCCTAATGGGGCCTCGAGATATGGCTACACCTTC.

The chain uses TRBV7-2 and TRBJ2-1; 9 nucleotides agree with TRBD2. V was pared by 3 bases and J by 7 bases, with 4 bases of the junction left unmatched. In germline, CDR1 is SGHTA, CDR2 FQGNSA. The CDR3 sequence is 14 residues long. The CDR3 nucleotides read TGTGCCAGCAGCTTTAGCGGGAGATGGAATGAGCAGTTCTTC. This translates into CASSFSGRWNEQFF.

The chain employs TRBV29-1 and TRBJ2-2, with D possibly TRBD2 on 7 matching bases. The CDR3 contains 16 residues. Looked up from germline, CDR1 is SQVTM and CDR2 is ANQGSEA. Trimming pared 5 bases from V and 4 bases from J, leaving 20 bases between. CDR3 sequence (DNA): TGCAGCGTTTCCGCCCGTCGGGGGGCGGGCACCGGGGAGCTGTTTTTT. Protein: CSVSARRGAGTGELFF.

This clonotype has at least ten counts. The chain is built from TRBV6-5 and TRBJ1-2; 7 bases agree with TRBD1. Per the germline V gene, CDR1 is MNHEY and CDR2 is SVGAGI. The CDR3 covers 16 residues. The trim removed 0 bases at V and 3 bases at J, leaving 7 bases unmatched. The CDR3 DNA reads as TGTGCCAGCAGTTACTCGTTAGGTACAGGGGACTATGGCTACACCTTC. Translated: CASSYSLGTGDYGYTF.

This clonotype occurred a few times. The chain is built from TRBV20-1 and TRBJ2-3, with 10 bases fitting TRBD2. The V gene's germline CDR1 is DFQATT and CDR2 SNEGSKA (reference sequence). V was pared by 4 bases and J by 6 bases, with 13 bases of the junction left unmatched. The CDR3 runs to 16 residues. CDR3 region: CSATSLGLAGADTQYF. CDR3 bases: TGCAGTGCTACCTCGCTGGGGCTAGCGGGAGCCGATACGCAGTATTTT.

This rearrangement joins TRBV7-2 to TRBJ2-1, with TRBD2 identical over 9 bases. Germline V CDR1 and CDR2: SGHTA, FQGNSA. The CDR3 contains 14 residues. V shed 6 bases and J 6 bases; nucleotides not matched to a gene: 6. The CDR3 sequence: CASRVSGGPNEQFF. In DNA form, the CDR3 reads TGTGCCAGCAGGGTTAGCGGGGGCCCCAATGAGCAGTTCTTC.

This chain links TRBV15 with TRBJ2-7, with D possibly TRBD1 on 6 matching bases. The CDR3 spans 14 residues. Germline assignment: CDR1 LNHNV and CDR2 YYDKDF (reference sequence). V was trimmed by 2 bases and J by 4 bases, leaving 12 bases between them. This chain's CDR3 is CATSRQPDSYEQYV. The CDR3, as DNA: TGTGCCACCAGCAGACAACCGGACAGTTACGAGCAGTACGTC.

This clonotype was seen a few times. CDR3 residues: CASSRLDPSTDTQYF. The CDR3 coding sequence is TGTGCCAGCAGCCGACTAGACCCCTCCACGGATACGCAGTATTTT. The chain is built from TRBV14 and TRBJ2-3; weak D call: TRBD2 (6 bases). The V end lost 4 bases, the J end lost 6 bases, and 17 bases lay between the germline ends. Germline lookup yields CDR1 SGHDN and CDR2 FVKESK. The CDR3 loop spans 15 amino acids. The full variable domain, completed using reference TRBV14 and TRBJ2-3, is EAGVTQFPSHSVIEKGQTVTLRCDPISGHDNLYWYRRVMGKEIKFLLHFVKESKQDESGMPNNRFLAERTGGTYSTLKVQPAELEDSGVYFCASSRLDPSTDTQYFGPGTRLTVL.

The chain joins TRBV5-1 to TRBJ2-7; maybe TRBD2 (6 bases). The CDR3 totals 16 residues. CDR1 SGHRS and CDR2 YFSETQ come from the germline V gene. Deletions cut 0 bases from V and 4 bases from J, with 17 bases between. The CDR3 loop reads CASSLGGTSTSYEQYF. In DNA form, the CDR3 reads TGCGCCAGCAGCTTGGGGGGGACTTCTACAAGTTACGAGCAGTACTTC.

The sample holds a few counts of this clonotype. This chain links TRBV27 with TRBJ1-2; no definite D call. Germline V gene lookup returns CDR1 MNHEY and CDR2 SMNVEV (reference sequence). This CDR3 spans 13 amino acids. Trimming removed 2 bases from V and 7 bases from J, with 11 bases in between. The CDR3 reads CASSLAGLGGYTF. In DNA form, the CDR3 reads TGTGCCAGCAGTTTAGCGGGTCTTGGTGGCTACACCTTC.